These 18 T cell receptor beta chains were sequenced from one sample in a study of T cell responses to AZD1222 COVID-19 vaccine. Profiled with immunoSEQ multiplex PCR; TCRdb holds only in-frame clones, not every one. The table records about 150,000 clones, around nine tenths of them present only once. The material sequenced was peripheral blood, taken on day 0 of AZD1222 vaccination. Receptors were obtained from an adult in good health.

The rearrangement joins TRBV11-1 to TRBJ2-7; TRBD1 agrees at 9 bases. The J segment lost 7 bases and the V segment lost 5 bases, leaving 9 bases of the junction unmatched. The CDR3 is 14 residues long. Per germline, CDR1 SGHAT and CDR2 FQDESV (reference sequence). The CDR3 is CASSLWTGAGEQYF. The CDR3 DNA reads as TGTGCCAGCAGCCTATGGACAGGGGCGGGGGAGCAGTACTTC. The full variable domain, its missing parts supplied by reference TRBV11-1 and TRBJ2-7, is EAEVAQSPRYKITEKSQAVAFWCDPISGHATLYWYRQILGQGPELLVQFQDESVVDDSQLPKDRFSAERLKGVDSTLKIQPAELGDSAMYLCASSLWTGAGEQYFGPGTRLTVT.

The gene calls are TRBV10-2 and TRBJ2-1; maybe TRBD2 (5 bases). Trimming cost V 3 bases and J 3 bases, with 12 bases left between them. This CDR3 has 15 residues. Germline V lookup: CDR1 WSHSY, CDR2 SAAADI. The CDR3 reads CASSEWTPDYNEQFF. CDR3 nucleotide sequence: TGCGCCAGCAGTGAATGGACTCCAGACTACAATGAGCAGTTCTTC.

The chain has TRBV18 and TRBJ2-1; maybe TRBD1 (5 bases). The CDR3 runs to 14 residues. The V end was cut by 5 bases, the J end by 12 bases, with 20 bases between. CDR1 is KGHSH, CDR2 LQKENI, per germline. The CDR3: CASSWSDTRRSQFF. In DNA, the CDR3 is TGTGCCAGCTCATGGTCGGACACCCGTAGATCGCAGTTCTTC.

A note on this clone: Other DNA sequences from this sample encode an identical CDR3 as well. J is TRBJ2-1 and V is TRBV5-1; 11 bases are a match to TRBD2. In germline, CDR1 is SGHRS, CDR2 YFSETQ. The CDR3 is 15 amino acids. The junction had 5 bases not matched to a gene; V was cut back by 4 bases and J by 5 bases. CDR3 in amino acids: CASSLGLAANNEQFF. Written as DNA, the CDR3 is TGCGCCAGCAGCCTGGGACTAGCGGCTAACAATGAGCAGTTCTTC. Combining the CDR3 with reference TRBV5-1 and TRBJ2-1 gives the whole variable domain KAGVTQTPRYLIKTRGQQVTLSCSPISGHRSVSWYQQTPGQGLQFLFEYFSETQRNKGNFPGRFSGRQFSNSRSEMNVSTLELGDSALYLCASSLGLAANNEQFFGPGTRLTVL.

The V and J genes are TRBV5-6 and TRBJ2-7; no clear D. Trimming cost V 0 bases and J 5 bases, with 9 bases left between them. The germline gives CDR1 SGHDT, CDR2 YYEEEE. This CDR3 region has 13 residues. The CDR3 bases are TGTGCCAGCAGCTTGGCCGGTCGGGACGAGCAGTACTTC. Translating it yields CASSLAGRDEQYF.

This chain connects TRBV5-1 to TRBJ1-2; 8 bases fit TRBD1. CDR3 size: 13 residues. With 4 bases clipped from V and 8 bases from J, the junction kept 7 bases outside the gene matches. Germline V lookup: CDR1 SGHRS, CDR2 YFSETQ. The CDR3 DNA sequence: TGCGCCAGCAGCGACCCGACAGGGGAAGGCTACACCTTC. It translates to CASSDPTGEGYTF.

This chain links TRBV28 with TRBJ2-2; 9 nucleotides match TRBD1. J was trimmed by 8 bases and V by 3 bases; bases with no gene match: 19. Germline CDR1 reads MDHEN; CDR2 reads SYDVKM. The CDR3 has 19 residues. This CDR3 reads CASSFWRTGATNAPGELFF. As DNA, the CDR3 is TGTGCCAGCAGTTTTTGGAGGACAGGGGCCACCAACGCCCCAGGGGAGCTGTTTTTT.

This rearrangement joins TRBV10-3 to TRBJ1-4; weak D call: TRBD1 (5 bases). V dropped 7 bases and J dropped 1 base, with 13 bases sitting between them. Germline CDR1 and CDR2: ENHRY and SYGVKD. This CDR3 is built from 15 residues. The CDR3 spells CAITPGQGTNEKLFF. The CDR3 coding sequence is TGTGCCATCACCCCCGGACAAGGAACTAATGAAAAACTGTTTTTT.

J is TRBJ2-7 and V is TRBV21-1. TRBV21-1 is reported as a pseudogene. This CDR3 contains 17 residues. The CDR3 bases are TGTGCCAGCAGCAGACAACGGACCCCCTTTGTCCTCTACGAGCAGTACTTC. Protein sequence: CASSRQRTPFVLYEQYF.

V gene TRBV7-9 combines with J gene TRBJ1-2, with 12 positions matching TRBD1. Germline V CDR1 and CDR2: SEHNR, FQNEAQ (reference sequence). The CDR3 contains 15 residues. J gave up 6 bases and V 1 base, and 3 bases lay outside the gene matches. The CDR3 reads CASSLGGTGGNGYTF. CDR3 nucleotide sequence: TGTGCCAGCAGCTTAGGTGGGACAGGGGGCAATGGCTACACCTTC.

J is TRBJ1-1 and V is TRBV2; no definite D call. Germline V gives CDR1 SNHLY, CDR2 FYNNEI. The length of the CDR3 is 14 residues. Trimming took off 0 bases at V and 6 bases at J, with 11 bases between the two ends. In nucleotides, the CDR3 is TGTGCCAGCAGTGAAGCGCTTTCGAAAGCTGAAGCTTTCTTT. It translates to CASSEALSKAEAFF.

V and J are TRBV6-2 or TRBV6-3 and TRBJ2-7; the D is unclear. Per germline, CDR1 MNHEY and CDR2 SVGEGT. CDR3 length equals 11 residues. V was clipped by 2 bases and J by 5 bases, with 4 bases between them. The CDR3 is CASSYPDEQYF. The CDR3 DNA sequence: TGTGCCAGCAGTTACCCCGACGAGCAGTACTTC.

CDR3 region: CASSSGTPYEQYF. The CDR3 nucleotides read TGTGCCAGCAGTTCCGGGACTCCTTACGAGCAGTACTTC. This chain links TRBV27 with TRBJ2-7; TRBD2 might be the D (6 bases). The germline gives CDR1 MNHEY, CDR2 SMNVEV (reference sequence). The CDR3 contains 13 residues. With 4 bases removed from V and 4 bases from J, the gap between germline ends came to 11 bases.

A note on this clone: Germline is not matched at one junction end, which may reflect a read error. The genes are TRBV5-1 and TRBJ2-7; D ambiguous. CDR1 is SGHRS and CDR2 is YFSETQ in the germline V gene. The CDR3 is made up of 14 amino acids. The CDR3 DNA is TGCGCCAGCAGCGCCGAACAAGACGGAAGAGGTAGGGACTTC. Translating it yields CASSAEQDGRGRDF.

The CDR3 is CASSLTSQGEQYF. The CDR3 nucleotides read TGTGCCAGCAGCTTAACATCACAGGGCGAGCAGTACTTC. The V call is TRBV7-3, the J call TRBJ2-7, with TRBD1 as a possible D gene (6 bases). CDR3 length: 13 residues. The germline V and J ends were trimmed by 0 bases and 6 bases, with 9 bases remaining between them. Per the germline V gene, CDR1 is SGHTA and CDR2 is FQGTGA.

The J gene is TRBJ1-3, the V gene TRBV7-6; D not certain. V was trimmed by 0 bases and J by 0 bases, leaving 9 bases between them. The CDR3 length is 16 residues. Germline CDR1 reads SGHVS; CDR2 reads FNYEAQ. The CDR3 protein is CASSLAVGLSGNTIYF. The CDR3, as DNA: TGTGCCAGCAGCTTAGCCGTCGGCCTCTCTGGAAACACCATATATTTT.

The CDR3 region has the DNA TGTGCCAGCAGCGTAGATGGGGACCCCAATCAGCCCCAGCATTTT. This sequence encodes CASSVDGDPNQPQHF. The rearrangement uses TRBV9 and TRBJ1-5, with D perhaps TRBD1 (5 bases). Trimming pared 0 bases from V and 3 bases from J, leaving 10 bases between. CDR1 and CDR2 from the germline V gene are SGDLS and YYNGEE. The CDR3 is made up of 15 amino acids.

The V call is TRBV7-2, the J call TRBJ2-1, with a tentative D call TRBD2 (6 bases). There are 16 residues in the CDR3. The V gene's germline CDR1 is SGHTA and CDR2 FQGNSA. V was cut by 0 bases and J by 10 bases, with 19 bases left in between. The CDR3 here is CASSLALRRERAEQFF. CDR3 coding DNA: TGTGCCAGCAGCTTAGCGCTTAGGAGGGAGCGGGCGGAGCAGTTCTTC.